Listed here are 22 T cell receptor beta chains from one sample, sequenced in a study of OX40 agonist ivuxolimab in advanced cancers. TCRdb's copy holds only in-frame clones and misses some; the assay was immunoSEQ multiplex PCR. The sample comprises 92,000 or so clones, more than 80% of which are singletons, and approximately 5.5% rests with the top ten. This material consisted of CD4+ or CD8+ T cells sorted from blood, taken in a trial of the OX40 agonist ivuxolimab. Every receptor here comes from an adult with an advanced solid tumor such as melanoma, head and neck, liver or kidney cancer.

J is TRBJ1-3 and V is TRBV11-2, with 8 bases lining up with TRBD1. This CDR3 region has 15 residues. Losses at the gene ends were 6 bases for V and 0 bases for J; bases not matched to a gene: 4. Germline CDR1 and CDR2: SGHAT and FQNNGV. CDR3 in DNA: TGTGCCAGCAGGGAGGGACAGGCCTCTGGAAACACCATATATTTT. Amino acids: CASREGQASGNTIYF. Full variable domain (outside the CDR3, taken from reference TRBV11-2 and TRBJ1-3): EAGVAQSPRYKIIEKRQSVAFWCNPISGHATLYWYQQILGQGPKLLIQFQNNGVVDDSQLPKDRFSAERLKGVDSTLKIQPAKLEDSAVYLCASREGQASGNTIYFGEGSWLTVV.

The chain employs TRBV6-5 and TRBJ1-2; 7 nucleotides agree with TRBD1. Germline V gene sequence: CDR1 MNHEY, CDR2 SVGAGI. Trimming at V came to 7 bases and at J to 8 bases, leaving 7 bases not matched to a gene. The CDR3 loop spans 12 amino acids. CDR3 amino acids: CASKGASAGYTF. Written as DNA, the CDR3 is TGTGCCAGCAAGGGGGCGTCCGCCGGCTACACCTTC.

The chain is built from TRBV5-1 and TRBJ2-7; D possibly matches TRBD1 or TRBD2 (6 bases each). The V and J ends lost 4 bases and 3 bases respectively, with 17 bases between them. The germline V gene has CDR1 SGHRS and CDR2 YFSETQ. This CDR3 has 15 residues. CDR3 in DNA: TGCGCCAGCAGCGGAGGTAGGGGGGCCCGCTACGAGCAGTACTTC. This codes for CASSGGRGARYEQYF.

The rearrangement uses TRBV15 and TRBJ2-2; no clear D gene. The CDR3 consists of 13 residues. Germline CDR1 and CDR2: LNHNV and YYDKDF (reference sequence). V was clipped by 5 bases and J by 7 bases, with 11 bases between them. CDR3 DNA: TGTGCCACCAGCTCTGGCTCCGGCGGGGAGCTGTTTTTT. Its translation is CATSSGSGGELFF.

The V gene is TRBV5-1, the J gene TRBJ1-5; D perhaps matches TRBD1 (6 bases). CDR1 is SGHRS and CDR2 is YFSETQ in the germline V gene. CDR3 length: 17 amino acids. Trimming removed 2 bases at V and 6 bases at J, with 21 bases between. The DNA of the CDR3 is TGCGCCAGCAGCTTTTTCCCGAAGTGGGGGGCCGGTCAGCCCCAGCATTTT. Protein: CASSFFPKWGAGQPQHF.

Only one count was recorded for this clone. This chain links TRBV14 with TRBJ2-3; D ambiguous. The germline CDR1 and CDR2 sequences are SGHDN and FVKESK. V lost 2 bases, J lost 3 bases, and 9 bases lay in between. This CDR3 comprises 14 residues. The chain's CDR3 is CASSQRVVTDTQYF. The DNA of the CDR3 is TGTGCCAGCAGCCAACGCGTGGTTACAGATACGCAGTATTTT.

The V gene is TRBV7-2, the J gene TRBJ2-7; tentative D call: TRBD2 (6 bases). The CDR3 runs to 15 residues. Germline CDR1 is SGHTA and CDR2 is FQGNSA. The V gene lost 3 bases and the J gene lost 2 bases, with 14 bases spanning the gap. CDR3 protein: CASSLGEVPAYEQYF. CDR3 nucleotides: TGTGCCAGCAGCTTGGGGGAGGTCCCTGCCTACGAGCAGTACTTC. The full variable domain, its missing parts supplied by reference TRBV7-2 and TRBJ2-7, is GAGVSQSPSNKVTEKGKDVELRCDPISGHTALYWYRQSLGQGLEFLIYFQGNSAPDKSGLPSDRFSAERTGGSVSTLTIQRTQQEDSAVYLCASSLGEVPAYEQYFGPGTRLTVT.

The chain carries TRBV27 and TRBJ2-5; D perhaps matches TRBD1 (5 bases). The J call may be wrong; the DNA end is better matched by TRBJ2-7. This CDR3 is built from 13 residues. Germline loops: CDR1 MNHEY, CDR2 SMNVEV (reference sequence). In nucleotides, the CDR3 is TGTGCCAGCAGTTTTAACGAAGGGGCCGAGCAGTACTTC. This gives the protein CASSFNEGAEQYF.

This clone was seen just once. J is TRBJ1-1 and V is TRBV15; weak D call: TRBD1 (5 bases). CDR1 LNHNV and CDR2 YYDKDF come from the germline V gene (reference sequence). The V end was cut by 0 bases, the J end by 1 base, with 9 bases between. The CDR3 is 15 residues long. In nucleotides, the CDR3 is TGTGCCACCAGCAGAGACTGGCAGGGGAACACTGAAGCTTTCTTT. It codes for CATSRDWQGNTEAFF.

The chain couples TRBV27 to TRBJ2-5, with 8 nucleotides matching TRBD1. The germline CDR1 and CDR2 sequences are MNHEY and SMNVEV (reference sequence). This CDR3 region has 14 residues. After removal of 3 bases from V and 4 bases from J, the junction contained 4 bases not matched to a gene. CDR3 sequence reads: CASSFQGAGETQYF. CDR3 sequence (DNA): TGTGCCAGCAGTTTTCAGGGGGCGGGAGAGACCCAGTACTTC.

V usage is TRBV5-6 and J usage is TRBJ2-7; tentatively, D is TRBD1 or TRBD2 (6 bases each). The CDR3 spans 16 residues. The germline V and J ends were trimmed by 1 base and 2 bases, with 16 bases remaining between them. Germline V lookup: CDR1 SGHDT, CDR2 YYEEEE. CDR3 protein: CASSLRTGARTYEQYF. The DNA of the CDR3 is TGTGCCAGCAGCTTGCGTACGGGGGCGAGGACCTACGAGCAGTACTTC.

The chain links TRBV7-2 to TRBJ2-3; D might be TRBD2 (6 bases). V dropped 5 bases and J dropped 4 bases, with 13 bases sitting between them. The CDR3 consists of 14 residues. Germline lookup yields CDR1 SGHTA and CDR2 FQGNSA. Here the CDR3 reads CASSPRLVADTQYF. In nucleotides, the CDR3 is TGTGCCAGCAGCCCTCGACTAGTAGCAGATACGCAGTATTTT.

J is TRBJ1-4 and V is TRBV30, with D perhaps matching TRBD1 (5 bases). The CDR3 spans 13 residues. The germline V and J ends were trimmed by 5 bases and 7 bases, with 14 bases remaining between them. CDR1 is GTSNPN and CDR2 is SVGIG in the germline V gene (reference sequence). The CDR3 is CAWAGQVPEKLFF. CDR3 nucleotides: TGTGCCTGGGCCGGACAAGTTCCTGAAAAACTGTTTTTT.

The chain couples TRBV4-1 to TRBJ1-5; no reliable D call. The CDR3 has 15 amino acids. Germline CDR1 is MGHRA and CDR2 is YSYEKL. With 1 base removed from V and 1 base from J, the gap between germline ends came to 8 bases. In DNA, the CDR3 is TGCGCCAGCAGCCAAGTTGTCGGAAGCAATCAGCCCCAGCATTTT. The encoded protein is CASSQVVGSNQPQHF.

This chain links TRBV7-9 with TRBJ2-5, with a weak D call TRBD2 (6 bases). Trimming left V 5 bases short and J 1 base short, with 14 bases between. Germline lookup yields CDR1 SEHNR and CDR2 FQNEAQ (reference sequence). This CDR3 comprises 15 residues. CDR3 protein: CASSQYGGGQETQYF. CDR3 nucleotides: TGTGCCAGCAGCCAGTACGGGGGAGGCCAAGAGACCCAGTACTTC.

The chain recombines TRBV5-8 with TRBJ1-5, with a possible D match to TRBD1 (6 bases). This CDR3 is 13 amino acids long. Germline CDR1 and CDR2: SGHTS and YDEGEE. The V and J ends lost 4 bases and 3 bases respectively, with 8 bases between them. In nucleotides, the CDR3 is TGTGCCAGCAGCGGACAGTTCAATCAGCCCCAGCATTTT. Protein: CASSGQFNQPQHF.

The CDR3 is CASSVAGTSSRDTIYF. Written as DNA, the CDR3 is TGTGCCAGCAGCGTAGCTGGGACTAGCTCGCGGGACACCATATATTTT. This sequence joins TRBV9 and TRBJ1-3, with a possible D match to TRBD1 (5 bases). The V end was cut by 0 bases, the J end by 8 bases, with 18 bases between. CDR3 size: 16 residues. Germline V gene data show CDR1 as SGDLS and CDR2 as YYNGEE.

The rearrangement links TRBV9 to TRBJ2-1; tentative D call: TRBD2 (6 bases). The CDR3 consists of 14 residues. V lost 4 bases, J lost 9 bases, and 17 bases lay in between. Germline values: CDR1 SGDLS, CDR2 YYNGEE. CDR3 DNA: TGTGCCAGCAGCCGGGGGAGTCAAGTCAGTGAGCAGTTCTTC. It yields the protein CASSRGSQVSEQFF.

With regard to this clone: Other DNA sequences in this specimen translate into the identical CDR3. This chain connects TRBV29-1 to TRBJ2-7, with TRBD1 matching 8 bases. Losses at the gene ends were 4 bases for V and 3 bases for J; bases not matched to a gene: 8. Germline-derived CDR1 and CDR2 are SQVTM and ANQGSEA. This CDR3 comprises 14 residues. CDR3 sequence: CSVVSAGGSYEQYF. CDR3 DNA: TGCAGCGTTGTTTCGGCAGGGGGCAGCTACGAGCAGTACTTC.

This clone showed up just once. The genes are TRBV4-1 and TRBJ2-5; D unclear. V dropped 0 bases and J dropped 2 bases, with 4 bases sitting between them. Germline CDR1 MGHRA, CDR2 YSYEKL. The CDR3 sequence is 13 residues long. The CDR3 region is CASSQDRQETQYF. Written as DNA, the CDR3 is TGCGCCAGCAGCCAAGATAGGCAAGAGACCCAGTACTTC.

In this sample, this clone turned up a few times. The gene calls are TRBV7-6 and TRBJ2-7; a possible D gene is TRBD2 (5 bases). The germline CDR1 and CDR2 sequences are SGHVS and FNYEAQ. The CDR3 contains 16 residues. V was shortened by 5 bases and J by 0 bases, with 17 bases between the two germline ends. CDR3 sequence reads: CASSPQDRGSSYEQYF. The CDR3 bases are TGTGCCAGCAGCCCCCAGGATCGGGGAAGCTCCTACGAGCAGTACTTC.

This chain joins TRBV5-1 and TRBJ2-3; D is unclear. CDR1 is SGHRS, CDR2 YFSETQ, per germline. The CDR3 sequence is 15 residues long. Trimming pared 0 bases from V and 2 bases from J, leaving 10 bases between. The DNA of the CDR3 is TGCGCCAGCAGCTTGGAGTGGCGGTCCACAGATACGCAGTATTTT. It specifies CASSLEWRSTDTQYF.